This entry describes one T cell receptor (beta chain). Its antigen is unknown. The data belong to a study of pediatric ulcerative colitis. General observations from the study: Total lymphocyte DNA, not sorted subsets, was the template. All ulcerative colitis patients, but no controls, carried a couple of rectal clonotypes.

Sequencing used immunoSEQ multiplex PCR; TCRdb keeps in-frame clones, though not all of them. This sample has about 64,000 clones, with over 65% found just once. The CDR3 is made up of 13 amino acids. The germline gives CDR1 SGHNT, CDR2 YENEEA. Trimming took 3 bases from V and 5 from J, leaving 7 bases between them. The rearrangement uses TRBV11-3 and TRBJ2-2; possibly TRBD2 for D (6 bases). Sample: blood. The source is a boy aged 5-17 years with moderate ulcerative colitis. CDR3 DNA sequence: TGTGCCAGCAGCTTGACTAGTACCGGGGAGCTGTTTTTT. It specifies CASSLTSTGELFF. Together with reference TRBV11-3 and TRBJ2-2, the CDR3 gives the full variable domain: EAGVVQSPRYKIIEKKQPVAFWCNPISGHNTLYWYLQNLGQGPELLIRYENEEAVDDSQLPKDRFSAERLKGVDSTLKIQPAELGDSAVYLCASSLTSTGELFFGEGSRLTVL.